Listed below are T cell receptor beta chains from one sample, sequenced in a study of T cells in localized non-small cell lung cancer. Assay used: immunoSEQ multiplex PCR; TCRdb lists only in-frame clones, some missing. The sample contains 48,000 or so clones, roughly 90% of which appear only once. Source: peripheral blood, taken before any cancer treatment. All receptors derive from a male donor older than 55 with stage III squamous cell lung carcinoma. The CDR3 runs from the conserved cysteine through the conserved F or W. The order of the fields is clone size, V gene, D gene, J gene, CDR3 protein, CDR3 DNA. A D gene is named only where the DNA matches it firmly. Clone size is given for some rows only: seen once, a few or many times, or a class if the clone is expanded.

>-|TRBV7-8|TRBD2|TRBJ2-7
CASWDFGGGAYEQYF
TGTGCCAGCTGGGATTTCGGGGGAGGGGCCTACGAGCAGTACTTC
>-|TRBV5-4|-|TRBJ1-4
CASSFFLNEKLFF
TGTGCCAGCAGCTTTTTCCTCAATGAAAAACTGTTTTTT
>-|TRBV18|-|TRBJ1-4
CASSPFEKSGGDSEKLFF
TGTGCCAGCTCACCATTCGAAAAGAGTGGAGGGGACTCGGAAAAACTGTTTTTT
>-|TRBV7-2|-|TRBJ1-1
CASSLAEYEAFF
TGTGCCAGCAGCTTAGCAGAGTATGAAGCTTTCTTT
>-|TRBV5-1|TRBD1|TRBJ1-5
CASSSGQGTQPQHF
TGCGCCAGCAGCTCCGGACAGGGAACACAGCCCCAGCATTTT
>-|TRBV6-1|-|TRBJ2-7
CASSVGVGPYEQYF
TGTGCCAGCAGTGTTGGTGTCGGGCCCTACGAGCAGTACTTC
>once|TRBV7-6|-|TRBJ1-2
CASSPEDRIPSGYTF
TGTGCCAGCTCTCCCGAGGACAGAATCCCTTCTGGCTACACCTTC
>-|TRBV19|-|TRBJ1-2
CASRSFGGIVDGYTF
TGTGCCAGTAGGTCCTTCGGGGGTATCGTTGATGGCTACACCTTC
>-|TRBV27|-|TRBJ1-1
CASSLSRPRYTEAFF
TGTGCCAGCAGTTTATCCCGGCCTCGCTACACTGAAGCTTTCTTT
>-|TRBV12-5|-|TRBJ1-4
CASGVRGWGEKLFF
TGTGCTAGTGGGGTCAGGGGTTGGGGTGAAAAACTGTTTTTT
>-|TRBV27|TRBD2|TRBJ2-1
CASSLRASGRVGDNEQFF
TGTGCCAGCAGTTTAAGGGCTAGCGGGAGGGTAGGGGACAATGAGCAGTTCTTC
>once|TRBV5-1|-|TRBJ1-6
CASSLGSGLNSPLHF
TGCGCCAGCAGCTTGGGCTCAGGTCTGAATTCACCCCTCCACTTT
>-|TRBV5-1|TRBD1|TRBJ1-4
CASSLGTGANEKLFF
TGCGCCAGCAGCTTGGGGACAGGGGCTAATGAAAAACTGTTTTTT
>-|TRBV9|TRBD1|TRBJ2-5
CASSPGTDPRETQYF
TGTGCCAGCAGCCCGGGGACAGACCCCAGGGAGACCCAGTACTTC
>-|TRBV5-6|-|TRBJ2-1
CASSRRNEQFF
TGTGCCAGCAGCCGGCGCAATGAGCAGTTCTTC
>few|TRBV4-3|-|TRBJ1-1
CASSQDLSGAAEAFF
TGCGCCAGCAGCCAAGATTTGTCAGGGGCAGCTGAAGCTTTCTTT
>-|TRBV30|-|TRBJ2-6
CAWSGQSLPGANVLTF
TGTGCCTGGAGTGGACAGAGCTTACCTGGGGCCAACGTCCTGACTTTC
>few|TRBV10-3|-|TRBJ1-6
CAISPTDSRSTGSSYNSPLHF
TGTGCCATCAGCCCGACGGACAGCCGGTCTACCGGTAGCTCCTATAATTCACCCCTCCACTTT
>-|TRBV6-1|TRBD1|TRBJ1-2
CANRDRGFDGYTF
TGTGCCAACCGGGACAGGGGCTTCGATGGCTACACCTTC
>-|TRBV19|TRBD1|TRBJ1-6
CATQAGTANSPLHF
TGTGCCACCCAAGCCGGGACAGCTAATTCACCCCTCCACTTT
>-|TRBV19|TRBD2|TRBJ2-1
CASSIDPGLVGPGEQFF
TGTGCCAGTAGTATAGATCCCGGACTAGTGGGACCCGGCGAGCAGTTCTTC
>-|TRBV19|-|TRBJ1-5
CASSARDGSNQPQHF
TGTGCCAGTAGTGCCCGGGACGGGAGCAATCAGCCCCAGCATTTT
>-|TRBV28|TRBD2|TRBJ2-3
CATTKRIETSRDTQYF
TGTGCGACGACCAAGCGAATCGAGACTAGCAGAGATACGCAGTATTTT
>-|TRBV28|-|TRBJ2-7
CASSYFSSGGVYEQYF
TGTGCCAGCAGTTACTTTAGCAGCGGAGGGGTATACGAGCAGTACTTC
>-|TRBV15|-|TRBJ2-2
CATSRHVPGELFF
TGTGCCACCAGCAGACATGTACCCGGGGAGCTGTTTTTT
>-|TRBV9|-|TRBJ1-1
CASSGAGGTEAFF
TGTGCCAGCAGCGGGGCGGGGGGCACTGAAGCTTTCTTT
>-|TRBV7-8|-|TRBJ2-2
CASSPIQGILDTGELFF
TGTGCCAGCAGCCCGATACAAGGGATTCTGGACACCGGGGAGCTGTTTTTT
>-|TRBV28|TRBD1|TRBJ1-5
CASDGDRGGGGPQHF
TGTGCCAGCGACGGGGACAGGGGCGGGGGAGGGCCCCAGCATTTT
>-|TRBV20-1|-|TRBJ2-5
CSARAQQTQYF
TGCAGTGCTAGAGCCCAGCAGACCCAGTACTTC
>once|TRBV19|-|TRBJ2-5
CASSSSSLSPQTQYF
TGTGCCAGTAGCTCCTCCTCTCTTTCGCCCCAGACCCAGTACTTC
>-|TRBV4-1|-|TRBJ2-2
CASSQDRSFSDTGELFF
TGCGCCAGCAGCCAAGATCGAAGCTTCTCGGACACCGGGGAGCTGTTTTTT
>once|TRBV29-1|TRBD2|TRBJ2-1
CSLLQWSSGGNEQFF
TGCAGCCTATTGCAGTGGTCTAGCGGGGGCAATGAGCAGTTCTTC
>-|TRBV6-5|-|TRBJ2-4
CASSYAGSKSDIQYF
TGTGCCAGCAGTTACGCGGGCTCCAAGAGCGACATTCAGTACTTC
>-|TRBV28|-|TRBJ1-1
CASSLSVGGENTEAFF
TGTGCCAGCAGTTTATCCGTCGGAGGAGAGAACACTGAAGCTTTCTTT
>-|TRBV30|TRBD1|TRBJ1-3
CAWSVQGGAPGNTIYF
TGTGCCTGGAGTGTACAGGGGGGGGCCCCTGGAAACACCATATATTTT
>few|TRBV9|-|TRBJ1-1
CASSVVRGWATEAFF
TGTGCCAGCAGCGTAGTACGGGGATGGGCCACTGAAGCTTTCTTT